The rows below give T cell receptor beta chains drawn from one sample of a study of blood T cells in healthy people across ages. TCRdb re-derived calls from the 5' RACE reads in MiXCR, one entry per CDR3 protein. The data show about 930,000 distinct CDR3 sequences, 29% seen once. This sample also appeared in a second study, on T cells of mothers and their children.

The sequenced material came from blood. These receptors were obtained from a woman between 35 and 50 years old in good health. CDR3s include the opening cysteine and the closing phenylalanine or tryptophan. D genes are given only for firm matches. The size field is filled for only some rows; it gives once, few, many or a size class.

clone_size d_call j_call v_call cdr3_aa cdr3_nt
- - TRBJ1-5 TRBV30 CAWSVSQGNQPQHF TGTGCCTGGAGTGTAAGTCAGGGCAATCAGCCCCAGCATTTT
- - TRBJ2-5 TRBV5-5 CASSARGGGAETQYF TGTGCCAGCAGCGCCCGGGGCGGGGGCGCAGAGACCCAGTACTTC
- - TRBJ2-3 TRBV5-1 CASSTSGTAITDTQYF TGCGCCAGCAGTACCTCCGGGACGGCAATTACAGATACGCAGTATTTT
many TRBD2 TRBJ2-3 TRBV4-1 CASSQELAGRTDTQYF TGCGCCAGCAGCCAAGAGCTAGCGGGCCGCACAGATACGCAGTATTTT
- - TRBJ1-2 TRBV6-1 CASSRLSRPPRALGYTF TGTGCCAGCAGCCGCCTTAGCCGCCCCCCACGGGCTCTTGGCTACACCTTC
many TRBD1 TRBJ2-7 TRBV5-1 CASKGTGTSYEQYF TGCGCCAGCAAAGGGACAGGAACCTCCTACGAGCAGTACTTC
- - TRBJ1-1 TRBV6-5 CASSYSREVAFF TGTGCCAGCAGTTATTCTCGGGAGGTAGCTTTCTTT
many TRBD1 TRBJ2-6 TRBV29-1 CSVLAVGDRETGANVLTF TGCAGCGTTCTAGCTGTCGGGGACAGGGAAACCGGGGCCAACGTCCTGACTTTC
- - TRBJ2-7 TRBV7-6 CASSSQGHERYF TGTGCCAGCAGCTCGCAGGGACACGAGCGGTACTTC
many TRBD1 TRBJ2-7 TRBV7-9 CASSSGTGGRPYEQYF TGTGCCAGCAGCAGCGGGACAGGGGGCCGACCCTACGAGCAGTACTTC
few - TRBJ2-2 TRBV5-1 CASSPVGGHTGELFF TGCGCCAGCAGCCCTGTGGGGGGGCACACCGGGGAGCTGTTTTTT
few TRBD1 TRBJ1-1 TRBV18 CASSRGTGALNTEAFF TGTGCCAGCTCACGTGGGACAGGCGCCTTAAACACTGAAGCTTTCTTT
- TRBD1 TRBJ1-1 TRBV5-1 CASRDRGRLAEAFF TGCGCCAGCAGGGACAGGGGCCGTTTAGCTGAAGCTTTCTTT
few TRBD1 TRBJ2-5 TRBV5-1 CASSLGTGRGETQYF TGCGCCAGCAGCTTGGGGACAGGTCGAGGGGAGACCCAGTACTTC
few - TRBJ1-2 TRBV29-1 CSVAGTDGYTF TGCAGCGTCGCTGGGACCGATGGCTACACCTTC
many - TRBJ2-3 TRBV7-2 CASRGGVATDTQYF TGTGCCAGCCGAGGGGGTGTGGCTACAGATACGCAGTATTTT
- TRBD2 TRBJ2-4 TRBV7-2 CAGSHTSGGLNIQYF TGTGCCGGCAGCCATACTAGCGGGGGATTGAACATTCAGTACTTC
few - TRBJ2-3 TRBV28 CASSPTGGSDTQYF TGTGCCAGCAGTCCGACTGGGGGGTCGGATACGCAGTATTTT
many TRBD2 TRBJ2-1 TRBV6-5 CASSYSTTSGFYNEQFF TGTGCCAGCAGTTACTCGACGACTAGCGGATTCTACAATGAGCAGTTCTTC
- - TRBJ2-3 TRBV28 CASEGGPGDTQYF TGCGCCAGTGAGGGGGGGCCGGGGGATACGCAGTATTTT
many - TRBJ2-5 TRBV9 CASSVARGQETQYF TGTGCCAGCAGCGTAGCGCGAGGACAAGAGACCCAGTACTTC
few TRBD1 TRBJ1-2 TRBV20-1 CSATDRGSGGYTF TGCAGTGCTACTGACAGGGGATCGGGCGGCTACACCTTC
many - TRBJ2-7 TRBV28 CASRPIGTGPSSYEQYF TGTGCCAGCAGGCCGATCGGGACGGGACCGTCCTCCTACGAGCAGTACTTC
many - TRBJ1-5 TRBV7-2 CASSSSNGWQPQHF TGTGCCAGCAGCTCGAGTAATGGGTGGCAGCCCCAGCATTTT
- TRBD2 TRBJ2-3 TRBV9 CVSSGRDSGGTQYF TGTGTCAGCAGCGGCCGGGACTCGGGGGGTACGCAGTATTTT
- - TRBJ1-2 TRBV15 CATSRAPVNYGYIF TGTGCCACCAGCAGAGCTCCCGTTAACTATGGCTACATCTTC
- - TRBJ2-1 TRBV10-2 CASSEWTPSSYNEQFF TGCGCCAGCAGTGAGTGGACCCCTAGCTCCTACAATGAGCAGTTCTTC
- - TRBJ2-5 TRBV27 CASRGWGGPQETQYF TGTGCCAGCAGGGGTTGGGGGGGCCCCCAAGAGACCCAGTACTTC
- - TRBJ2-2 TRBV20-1 CSARAQANTGELFF TGCAGTGCTAGAGCGCAGGCGAACACCGGGGAGCTGTTTTTT
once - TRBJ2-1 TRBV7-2 CASSPGLVLNEQFF TGTGCCAGCAGCCCGGGACTGGTCCTCAATGAGCAGTTCTTC
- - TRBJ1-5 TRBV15 CATSSPDQPQHF TGTGCCACCAGCAGCCCAGATCAGCCCCAGCATTTT
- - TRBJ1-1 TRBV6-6 CASRLESEAFF TGTGCCAGCAGACTAGAGTCCGAAGCTTTCTTT
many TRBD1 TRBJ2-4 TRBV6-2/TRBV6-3 CASSYSNGQGENIQYF TGTGCCAGCAGTTACTCGAACGGACAGGGTGAAAACATTCAGTACTTC
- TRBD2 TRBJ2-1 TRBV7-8 CASMSGGGNGQFF TGTGCCAGCATGAGCGGGGGGGGCAATGGGCAGTTCTTC
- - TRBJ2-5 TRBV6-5 CASSYSGPGTQYF TGTGCCAGCAGTTACTCCGGACCCGGGACCCAGTACTTC
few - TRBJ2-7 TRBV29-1 CSVTYSWGNEQYF TGCAGCGTTACTTATAGCTGGGGCAATGAGCAGTACTTC
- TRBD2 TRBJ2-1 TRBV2 CASRYRRGTSGGEQFF TGTGCCAGCAGATACAGGCGAGGGACTAGCGGGGGGGAGCAGTTCTTC
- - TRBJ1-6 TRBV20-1 CSARYPGWGSYNSPLHF TGCAGTGCTAGATACCCAGGGTGGGGATCCTATAATTCACCCCTCCACTTT